Listed below are T cell receptor beta chains from one sample, sequenced in a study of Graves' ophthalmopathy and Graves' hyperthyroidism. TCRdb processed the multiplex PCR reads anew with MiXCR; each CDR3 protein has one entry. In the table there are over a million distinct CDR3 sequences, roughly 35% of which are singletons. The sample comprised peripheral blood or thyroid tissue (not recorded which). These receptor sequences come from an adult man with Graves' hyperthyroidism. CDR3s include the opening cysteine and the closing phenylalanine or tryptophan. The order of the fields is clone size, J gene, V gene, D gene, CDR3 protein, CDR3 DNA. A D gene is named only where the DNA matches it firmly. Size is omitted from some rows. Given values are once, few, many or a class for expanded clones.

>many|TRBJ1-2|TRBV10-3|-
CANQRADPSYGYTF
TGTGCCAACCAACGGGCAGATCCCTCCTATGGCTACACCTTC
>-|TRBJ2-5|TRBV9|TRBD2
CASSVAPPLAGVQETQYF
TGTGCCAGCAGCGTAGCCCCCCCACTAGCGGGAGTCCAAGAGACCCAGTACTTC
>-|TRBJ2-7|TRBV19|TRBD1
CASSHQGATHYEQYF
TGTGCCAGTAGTCACCAGGGGGCGACCCACTACGAGCAGTACTTC
>many|TRBJ2-7|TRBV20-1|TRBD2
CSARVLRLAAAGVQYF
TGCAGTGCTAGAGTCCTGAGACTAGCGGCGGCCGGGGTGCAGTACTTC
>many|TRBJ2-6|TRBV5-8|-
CASSLGGRGSGANVLTF
TGTGCCAGCAGCTTGGGAGGACGCGGTTCTGGGGCCAACGTCCTGACTTTC
>few|TRBJ2-7|TRBV5-1|-
CASSPTPGLGSYEQYF
TGCGCCAGTTCCCCCACCCCGGGCCTGGGATCCTACGAGCAGTACTTC
>many|TRBJ1-1|TRBV29-1|TRBD1
CSVLGTGMYSTEAFF
TGCAGCGTTTTGGGGACAGGGATGTATAGCACTGAAGCTTTCTTT
>few|TRBJ1-4|TRBV2|-
CASSTPTARADVEKLFF
TGTGCCAGCAGCACCCCGACGGCCAGGGCAGATGTGGAAAAACTGTTTTTT
>many|TRBJ1-2|TRBV10-3|-
CAIKARGNYGYTF
TGTGCCATCAAGGCCAGGGGTAACTATGGCTACACCTTC
>few|TRBJ2-7|TRBV20-1|TRBD2
CSALGLAGVGEQYF
TGCAGTGCTTTGGGACTAGCGGGAGTGGGGGAGCAGTACTTC
>-|TRBJ1-3|TRBV25-1|TRBD1
CASSVTSGGSGNTIYF
TGTGCCAGCAGTGTCACTTCAGGGGGCTCTGGGAACACCATATATTTT
>many|TRBJ2-5|TRBV2|-
CASSEVLEETQYF
TGTGCCAGCAGTGAAGTGCTGGAAGAGACCCAGTACTTC
>few|TRBJ2-2|TRBV12-3/TRBV12-4|-
CASSLGVAGELFF
TGTGCCAGCAGTTTAGGGGTCGCCGGGGAGCTGTTTTTT
>many|TRBJ1-1|TRBV10-3|TRBD1
CAIRDRINTEAFF
TGTGCCATCCGGGACAGGATAAACACTGAAGCTTTCTTT
>many|TRBJ2-7|TRBV7-2|TRBD2
CASSLAPLAGDPSREQYF
TGTGCCAGCAGCTTAGCTCCACTAGCGGGAGATCCGTCCCGCGAGCAGTACTTC
>-|TRBJ2-7|TRBV7-2|-
CASSLPDGGYEQYF
TGTGCCAGCAGCTTACCTGACGGTGGGTACGAGCAGTACTTC
>-|TRBJ1-1|TRBV19|-
CASSIVPEAPQAFF
TGTGCCAGTAGTATAGTGCCGGAGGCCCCACAAGCTTTCTTT
>-|TRBJ2-2|TRBV7-9|TRBD1
CASKGAGKPETGELFF
TGTGCCAGCAAGGGGGCAGGGAAGCCTGAAACCGGGGAGCTGTTTTTT
>-|TRBJ2-6|TRBV29-1|-
CSPNAGANVLTF
TGCAGCCCTAACGCTGGGGCCAACGTCCTGACTTTC
>many|TRBJ1-1|TRBV5-1|-
CASSFEVLATEAFF
TGCGCCAGCAGCTTCGAAGTTTTAGCCACTGAAGCTTTCTTT
>many|TRBJ1-3|TRBV7-8|TRBD1
CASSLRSQGAGNTIYF
TGTGCCAGCAGCTTACGGTCCCAGGGGGCTGGAAACACCATATATTTT
>many|TRBJ1-5|TRBV7-2|TRBD1
CASSLGTTGGTGQPQHF
TGTGCCAGCAGCTTAGGAACAACAGGGGGCACAGGTCAGCCCCAGCATTTT
>many|TRBJ2-7|TRBV29-1|-
CSVGLAEQYF
TGCAGCGTTGGGTTGGCGGAGCAGTACTTC
>-|TRBJ1-5|TRBV7-9|-
CASSSKQSNQPQHF
TGTGCCAGCAGCTCCAAACAGAGCAATCAGCCCCAGCATTTT
>-|TRBJ1-4|TRBV5-1|-
CASSQATGRSNEKLFF
TGCGCCAGCAGCCAGGCAACAGGGCGGTCTAATGAAAAACTGTTTTTT
>many|TRBJ1-1|TRBV5-8|-
CASSKTWNTEAFF
TGTGCCAGCAGCAAAACATGGAACACTGAAGCTTTCTTT
>many|TRBJ2-7|TRBV7-9|TRBD1
CASRDGTGGYEQYF
TGTGCCAGCAGAGACGGGACAGGGGGGTACGAGCAGTACTTC
>-|TRBJ1-3|TRBV7-9|-
CASSGEYTGTSGNTIYF
TGTGCCAGCAGTGGGGAGTACACAGGGACCTCTGGAAACACCATATATTTT
>-|TRBJ2-7|TRBV5-5|-
CASSPTIGGRYF
TGTGCCAGCAGCCCAACAATCGGGGGGCGGTACTTC
>-|TRBJ2-7|TRBV20-1|TRBD2
CSAPGTSWYSSYEQYF
TGCAGTGCTCCCGGGACTAGCTGGTATAGCTCCTACGAGCAGTACTTC
>-|TRBJ1-5|TRBV7-9|-
CASSLLSEGQPQHF
TGTGCCAGCAGCTTACTCTCGGAGGGTCAGCCCCAGCATTTT
>many|TRBJ1-4|TRBV29-1|-
CSVPGALNEKLFF
TGCAGCGTCCCAGGGGCTCTTAATGAAAAACTGTTTTTT
>many|TRBJ2-5|TRBV5-8|TRBD2
CASTGRGGTQYF
TGTGCCAGCACTGGACGGGGGGGGACCCAGTACTTC
>many|TRBJ2-6|TRBV2|-
CASSPGRQSSGANVLTF
TGTGCCAGCAGTCCGGGACGCCAAAGCTCTGGGGCCAACGTCCTGACTTTC
>many|TRBJ2-7|TRBV7-2|-
CASSLEGRKDYEQYF
TGTGCCAGCAGCTTAGAAGGCAGGAAGGACTACGAGCAGTACTTC
>-|TRBJ1-2|TRBV15|TRBD1
CATSERTGDYGYTF
TGTGCCACCAGCGAAAGGACAGGGGACTATGGCTACACCTTC
>-|TRBJ2-5|TRBV7-3|-
CASRPTGETQYF
TGTGCCAGCAGGCCCACAGGGGAGACCCAGTACTTC
>few|TRBJ1-2|TRBV20-1|-
CSASLLASEQYGYTF
TGCAGTGCTAGTCTTCTAGCTTCCGAGCAGTATGGCTACACCTTC
>many|TRBJ1-1|TRBV7-2|TRBD1
CASSRDREMNTEAFF
TGTGCCAGCAGCAGGGACAGGGAGATGAACACTGAAGCTTTCTTT
>few|TRBJ2-7|TRBV27|-
CARETDSSTSYEQYF
TGTGCCAGAGAAACCGACAGCTCCACCTCCTACGAGCAGTACTTC
>once|TRBJ2-7|TRBV5-6|TRBD2
CASSNGLAGAHEQYF
TGTGCCAGCAGTAACGGACTAGCGGGAGCCCACGAGCAGTACTTC
>few|TRBJ1-1|TRBV29-1|-
CSVDGSGTEAFF
TGCAGCGTTGACGGGTCGGGAACTGAAGCTTTCTTT
>many|TRBJ2-7|TRBV10-3|TRBD1
CAISFGAGQASYEQYF
TGTGCCATCAGTTTTGGGGCGGGACAGGCCTCCTACGAGCAGTACTTC
>many|TRBJ1-1|TRBV14|TRBD1
CASSIKQGLNTEAFF
TGTGCCAGCAGCATTAAACAGGGGTTGAACACTGAAGCTTTCTTT
>many|TRBJ1-1|TRBV19|-
CATVPLGRTEAFF
TGTGCCACAGTCCCCCTGGGAAGGACTGAAGCTTTCTTT
>-|TRBJ2-7|TRBV13|TRBD2
CASSRTPSGVYEQYF
TGTGCCAGCAGCCGGACTCCTAGCGGAGTCTACGAGCAGTACTTC
>-|TRBJ2-5|TRBV7-6|-
CASSLRAGIVFRETQYF
TGTGCCAGCAGCTTAAGGGCGGGGATTGTCTTCCGGGAGACCCAGTACTTC
>many|TRBJ2-5|TRBV29-1|-
CSAKKNQETQYF
TGCAGCGCCAAGAAGAACCAAGAGACCCAGTACTTC
>many|TRBJ1-4|TRBV7-9|-
CASSLGVNEKLFF
TGTGCCAGCAGCTTAGGGGTTAATGAAAAACTGTTTTTT
>few|TRBJ1-1|TRBV30|-
CAWRRNLWDTEAFF
TGTGCCTGGAGGCGGAACCTTTGGGACACTGAAGCTTTCTTT
>many|TRBJ2-7|TRBV7-9|-
CASSLDAGLGGYEQYF
TGTGCCAGCAGCTTAGACGCCGGCCTCGGGGGTTACGAGCAGTACTTC
>-|TRBJ1-5|TRBV19|-
CASSISGNSNQPQHF
TGTGCCAGTAGTATATCAGGGAATAGCAATCAGCCCCAGCATTTT
>-|TRBJ2-2|TRBV9|TRBD1
CASSVDPGQGNTGELFF
TGTGCCAGCAGCGTAGACCCGGGACAGGGAAACACCGGGGAGCTGTTTTTT
>-|TRBJ1-1|TRBV15|TRBD1
CATSPPGQGAEAFF
TGTGCCACCAGCCCTCCGGGACAGGGAGCTGAAGCTTTCTTT
>many|TRBJ1-6|TRBV5-1|-
CASRSQAYNSPLHF
TGCGCCAGCAGGTCGCAGGCTTATAATTCACCCCTCCACTTT
>-|TRBJ2-1|TRBV29-1|TRBD2
CSVGTSGSRGNYNEQFF
TGCAGCGTAGGGACTAGCGGGAGCCGAGGTAACTACAATGAGCAGTTCTTC
>many|TRBJ1-1|TRBV29-1|-
CSLQRGGTEAFF
TGCAGCCTCCAAAGGGGTGGCACTGAAGCTTTCTTT
>few|TRBJ1-2|TRBV28|-
CASTISGIGGYTF
TGTGCCAGCACCATTTCGGGAATTGGGGGCTACACCTTC